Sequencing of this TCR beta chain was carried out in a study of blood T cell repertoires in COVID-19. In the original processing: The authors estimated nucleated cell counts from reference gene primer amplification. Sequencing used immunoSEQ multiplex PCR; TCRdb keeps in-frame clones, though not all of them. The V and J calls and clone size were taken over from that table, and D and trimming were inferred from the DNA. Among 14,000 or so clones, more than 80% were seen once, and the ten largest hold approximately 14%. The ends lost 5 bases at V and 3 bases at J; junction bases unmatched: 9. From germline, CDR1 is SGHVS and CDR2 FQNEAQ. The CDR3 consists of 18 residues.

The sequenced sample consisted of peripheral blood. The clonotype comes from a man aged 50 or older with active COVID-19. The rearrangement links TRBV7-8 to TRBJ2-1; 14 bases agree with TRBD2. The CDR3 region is CASSRGTSGGPNYNEQFF. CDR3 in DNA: TGTGCCAGCAGCCGAGGGACTAGCGGGGGTCCTAACTACAATGAGCAGTTCTTC. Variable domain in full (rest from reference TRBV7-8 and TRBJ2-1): GAGVSQSPRYKVAKRGQDVALRCDPISGHVSLFWYQQALGQGPEFLTYFQNEAQLDKSGLPSDRFFAERPEGSVSTLKIQRTQQEDSAVYLCASSRGTSGGPNYNEQFFGPGTRLTVL.